By frequency in the sample, the clone carrying this T cell receptor (beta chain) is medium-sized (0.01 to 0.1%). Its specificity is unknown. Samples were taken several times over chemoradiotherapy. TCRdb's table, derived via immunoSEQ multiplex PCR, lists solely in-frame clones and lacks some. Altogether roughly 32,000 clones are present, nearly 90% being singletons, with the ten largest covering 3.1%. CDR1 and CDR2 from the germline V gene are MNHNS and SASEGT. This CDR3 is 12 amino acids long. V was cut by 8 bases and J by 5 bases, with 12 bases left in between. This specimen comes from a study of chemoradiotherapy in HPV16-positive cancers. Study results and limitations: Functional assays defining HPV-specific T cells used only a couple of HPV16-positive patients. Non-HPV-specific T cells did not expand in tumors during treatment, whereas candidate HPV-specific clones and E7-related motifs did.

This TCR was recovered from a human donor with HPV-associated anogenital cancer. The sample consisted of blood, taken from a patient who underwent chemoradiotherapy. This chain uses TRBV6-1 with TRBJ2-5; D is unclear. The CDR3: CASPVAPETQYF. The CDR3 nucleotides are TGTGCCAGCCCGGTCGCACCTGAGACCCAGTACTTC.